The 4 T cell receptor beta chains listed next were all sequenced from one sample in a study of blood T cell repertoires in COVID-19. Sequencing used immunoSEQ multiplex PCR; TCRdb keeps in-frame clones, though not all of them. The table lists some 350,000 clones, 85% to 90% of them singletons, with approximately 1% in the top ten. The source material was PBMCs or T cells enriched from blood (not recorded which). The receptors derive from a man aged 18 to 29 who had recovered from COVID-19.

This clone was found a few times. The CDR3 DNA reads TGTGCCAGCAGCTACCGCCAGACAGATACGCAGTATTTT. Translation: CASSYRQTDTQYF. The gene calls are TRBV7-3 and TRBJ2-3; the D is unclear. The germline gives CDR1 SGHTA, CDR2 FQGTGA. V was cut by 4 bases and J by 3 bases, with 8 bases left in between. The CDR3 spans 13 residues.

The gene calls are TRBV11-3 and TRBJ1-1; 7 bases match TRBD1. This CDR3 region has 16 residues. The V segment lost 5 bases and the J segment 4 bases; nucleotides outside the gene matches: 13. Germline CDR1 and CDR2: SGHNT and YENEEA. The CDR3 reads CASSPGGTGRVTEAFF. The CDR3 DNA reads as TGTGCCAGCAGCCCAGGGGGTACCGGGAGGGTCACTGAAGCTTTCTTT.

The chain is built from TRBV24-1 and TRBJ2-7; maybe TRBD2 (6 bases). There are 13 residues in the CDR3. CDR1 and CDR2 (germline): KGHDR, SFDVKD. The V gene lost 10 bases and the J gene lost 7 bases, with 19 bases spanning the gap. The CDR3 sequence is CATPRERLGEQYF. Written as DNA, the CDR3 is TGTGCCACGCCCCGGGAGCGTTTGGGGGAGCAGTACTTC.

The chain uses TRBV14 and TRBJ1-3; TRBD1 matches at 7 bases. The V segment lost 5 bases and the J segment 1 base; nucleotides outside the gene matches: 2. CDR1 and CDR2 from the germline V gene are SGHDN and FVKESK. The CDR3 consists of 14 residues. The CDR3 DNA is TGTGCCAGCAGCAGACAGGGTTCTGGAAACACCATATATTTT. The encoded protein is CASSRQGSGNTIYF. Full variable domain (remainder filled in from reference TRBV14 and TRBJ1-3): EAGVTQFPSHSVIEKGQTVTLRCDPISGHDNLYWYRRVMGKEIKFLLHFVKESKQDESGMPNNRFLAERTGGTYSTLKVQPAELEDSGVYFCASSRQGSGNTIYFGEGSWLTVV.